The 28 T cell receptor beta chains below all came from one sample that was sequenced in a study of blood T cell repertoires in COVID-19 (TCRdb year 2020). Library method: the immunoSEQ multiplex PCR assay. Entries here come from immuneACCESS through TCRdb and include only in-frame sequences with V and J called. Some clones fail to appear in such tables; in the studies checked, an unresolved V gene covers under half of the shortfall, and the cause of the remainder is unknown. The sample table records about 330,000 clones; approximately 89% of these occur just once. The leading ten clones occupy around 4.6% of the sample. The sample was PBMCs or T cells enriched from blood (not recorded which). The source is a man under 40 who had recovered from COVID-19.

This clone was found once. This chain joins TRBV10-3 and TRBJ2-3, with 11 nucleotides matching TRBD2. CDR1 and CDR2 from the germline V gene are ENHRY and SYGVKD. The CDR3 totals 17 residues. J was trimmed by 2 bases and V by 0 bases; bases with no gene match: 4. The chain's CDR3 is CAISESTSGEDTDTQYF. CDR3 nucleotides: TGTGCCATCAGTGAGTCGACTAGCGGGGAGGACACAGATACGCAGTATTTT.

The chain combines TRBV30 with TRBJ1-1; 10 bases match TRBD1. The J segment lost 4 bases and the V segment lost 5 bases, leaving 4 bases of the junction unmatched. The CDR3 has 13 residues. Germline assignment: CDR1 GTSNPN and CDR2 SVGIG (reference sequence). The CDR3 here is CAWEDRGSTEAFF. The CDR3 bases are TGTGCCTGGGAGGACAGGGGGAGCACTGAAGCTTTCTTT.

The V and J genes are TRBV21-1 and TRBJ1-1; the D call of TRBD1 is as the table states it, not checked on the DNA. TRBV21-1 is marked as a pseudogene. The CDR3 totals 16 residues. This chain's CDR3 is CASSTSIYQGNTEAFF. CDR3 nucleotide sequence: TGTGCCAGCAGCACCAGTATCTATCAGGGGAACACTGAAGCTTTCTTT.

The rearrangement links TRBV7-9 to TRBJ2-1, with a tentative D call TRBD2 (7 bases). The CDR3 totals 16 residues. V shed 8 bases and J shed 3 bases, with 20 bases lying between them. CDR1 and CDR2 (germline): SEHNR, FQNEAQ (reference sequence). The CDR3 coding sequence is TGTGCCAGCGCAATTCTGGGGGGGCTGCGCTACAATGAGCAGTTCTTC. Translation gives CASAILGGLRYNEQFF. Together with reference TRBV7-9 and TRBJ2-1, the CDR3 gives the full variable domain: DTGVSQNPRHKITKRGQNVTFRCDPISEHNRLYWYRQTLGQGPEFLTYFQNEAQLEKSRLLSDRFSAERPKGSFSTLEIQRTEQGDSAMYLCASAILGGLRYNEQFFGPGTRLTVL.

The rearrangement joins TRBV5-1 to TRBJ1-2; TRBD1 matches 10 bases. This CDR3 comprises 15 residues. CDR1 and CDR2 from the germline V gene are SGHRS and YFSETQ. V was clipped by 2 bases and J by 4 bases; unmatched bases: 5. CDR3 sequence (DNA): TGCGCCAGCAGCTTAAAAGGACAGGGGGTCTATGGCTACACCTTC. This codes for CASSLKGQGVYGYTF.

V and J are TRBV13 and TRBJ1-1, with 10 positions matching TRBD1. The CDR3 sequence is 13 residues long. Per germline, CDR1 PRHDT and CDR2 FYEKMQ (reference sequence). Germline trimming cut 3 bases from V and 6 bases from J; bases unmatched to any gene: 1. The CDR3 protein is CASSFDRGPEAFF. CDR3 nucleotides: TGTGCCAGCAGCTTCGACAGGGGGCCTGAAGCTTTCTTT.

Of note for this clone: The same CDR3 also results from other DNA sequences found in this sample. The chain recombines TRBV5-1 with TRBJ2-7; D perhaps matches TRBD1 (6 bases). Germline values: CDR1 SGHRS, CDR2 YFSETQ. This CDR3 is 12 amino acids long. The V gene lost 2 bases and the J gene lost 6 bases, with 9 bases spanning the gap. The CDR3 DNA is TGCGCCAGCAGCTTACAGGGCGGCGAGCAGTACTTC. The encoded protein is CASSLQGGEQYF. The variable domain in full, completed from reference TRBV5-1 and TRBJ2-7, reads KAGVTQTPRYLIKTRGQQVTLSCSPISGHRSVSWYQQTPGQGLQFLFEYFSETQRNKGNFPGRFSGRQFSNSRSEMNVSTLELGDSALYLCASSLQGGEQYFGPGTRLTVT.

CDR3 sequence: CASSFLRGTEAFF. The CDR3, as DNA: TGTGCCAGCAGCTTCCTCAGGGGGACTGAAGCTTTCTTT. This chain connects TRBV5-5 to TRBJ1-1; 7 bases agree with TRBD1. V dropped 2 bases and J dropped 5; count of bases not matched to a gene: 3. CDR3 length equals 13 residues. The germline gives CDR1 SGHKS, CDR2 YYEKEE (reference sequence). Variable domain in full (rest from reference TRBV5-5 and TRBJ1-1): DAGVTQSPTHLIKTRGQQVTLRCSPISGHKSVSWYQQVLGQGPQFIFQYYEKEERGRGNFPDRFSARQFPNYSSELNVNALLLGDSALYLCASSFLRGTEAFFGQGTRLTVV.

This clone was counted a few times. This CDR3 reads CASSSPGKVLNSPLHF. The CDR3 region has the DNA TGTGCCAGCAGTTCCCCGGGGAAGGTTCTGAATTCACCCCTCCACTTT. The gene calls are TRBV28 and TRBJ1-6; D uncertain. CDR3 size: 16 residues. With 4 bases removed from V and 7 bases from J, the gap between germline ends came to 17 bases. Looked up from germline, CDR1 is MDHEN and CDR2 is SYDVKM.

The V gene is TRBV9, the J gene TRBJ2-6; 9 nucleotides align to TRBD1. The CDR3 loop spans 16 amino acids. The junction had 6 bases not matched to a gene; V was cut back by 4 bases and J by 4 bases. From germline, CDR1 is SGDLS and CDR2 YYNGEE. This CDR3 is CASSLTGGSGANVLTF. The CDR3 region has the DNA TGTGCCAGCAGCCTTACAGGGGGCTCCGGGGCCAACGTCCTGACTTTC. The full variable domain, completed using reference TRBV9 and TRBJ2-6, is DSGVTQTPKHLITATGQRVTLRCSPRSGDLSVYWYQQSLDQGLQFLIQYYNGEERAKGNILERFSAQQFPDLHSELNLSSLELGDSALYFCASSLTGGSGANVLTFGAGSRLTVL.

The chain recombines TRBV7-8 with TRBJ2-3; 12 nucleotides match TRBD2. CDR3 length: 17 amino acids. Germline CDR1 is SGHVS and CDR2 is FQNEAQ. V dropped 5 bases and J dropped 2; count of bases not matched to a gene: 8. This chain's CDR3 is CASSPRTSGGSTDTQYF. The DNA of the CDR3 is TGTGCCAGCAGCCCACGAACTAGCGGGGGGTCCACAGATACGCAGTATTTT.

Concerning this clone itself: The identical CDR3 is also encoded by other nucleotide sequences in the sample. The chain recombines TRBV5-1 with TRBJ2-7; 8 positions agree with TRBD1. The CDR3 sequence is 14 residues long. Germline-derived CDR1 and CDR2 are SGHRS and YFSETQ. Trimming at V came to 4 bases and at J to 5 bases, leaving 8 bases not matched to a gene. CDR3 residues: CASSLQGASDEQYF. The CDR3 DNA reads TGCGCCAGCAGCCTGCAGGGGGCCAGCGACGAGCAGTACTTC.

This chain joins TRBV13 and TRBJ1-6; D call uncertain. The CDR3 length is 12 residues. Germline V gene data show CDR1 as PRHDT and CDR2 as FYEKMQ (reference sequence). V was cut by 5 bases and J by 10 bases, with 9 bases left in between. The CDR3 DNA is TGTGCCAGCAGCACAGTTCGGTCACCCCTCCACTTT. It is translated as CASSTVRSPLHF.

The chain links TRBV6-4 to TRBJ2-2; D is uncertain. This CDR3 has 13 residues. V was shortened by 3 bases and J by 6 bases, with 8 bases between the two germline ends. CDR1 and CDR2 from the germline V gene are MRHNA and SNTAGT. CDR3 nucleotide sequence: TGTGCCAGCAGTGAAGCCGAGGCCGGGGAGCTGTTTTTT. Translated, it gives CASSEAEAGELFF.

The chain has TRBV7-3 and TRBJ2-2; 8 positions match TRBD2. The junction had 6 bases not matched to a gene; V was cut back by 0 bases and J by 3 bases. The CDR3 is 17 amino acids. Germline V CDR1 and CDR2: SGHTA, FQGTGA. CDR3 bases: TGTGCCAGCAGCTTAACAGGAGGAGCGGGGGACACCGGGGAGCTGTTTTTT. Translated: CASSLTGGAGDTGELFF.

The CDR3: CASSYSGQGAQGYTF. In DNA, the CDR3 is TGTGCCAGCAGTTACTCAGGACAGGGGGCGCAAGGCTACACCTTC. The chain couples TRBV6-5 to TRBJ1-2, with TRBD1 matching over 11 bases. The CDR3 consists of 15 residues. Germline V gives CDR1 MNHEY, CDR2 SVGAGI. Losses at the gene ends were 0 bases for V and 8 bases for J; bases not matched to a gene: 5.

The CDR3 nucleotides are TGTGCCAGCACACTCAGGGGGAATTCACCCCTCCACTTT. Its translation is CASTLRGNSPLHF. V and J are TRBV2 and TRBJ1-6, with 7 bases identical to TRBD1. This CDR3 spans 13 amino acids. V was pared by 7 bases and J by 7 bases, with 4 bases of the junction left unmatched. Germline CDR1 and CDR2: SNHLY and FYNNEI.

CDR3 loop: CASTDHRDPSPLHF. The CDR3 DNA follows: TGTGCCAGCACCGATCACAGGGATCCGTCACCCCTCCACTTT. The gene calls are TRBV6-4 and TRBJ1-6; a possible D gene is TRBD1 (6 bases). Germline CDR1 reads MRHNA; CDR2 reads SNTAGT. Trimming took off 7 bases at V and 10 bases at J, with 17 bases between the two ends. The CDR3 loop spans 14 amino acids.

The chain joins TRBV7-9 to TRBJ1-2; D not certain. This CDR3 has 14 residues. Trimming took off 4 bases at V and 5 bases at J, with 14 bases between the two ends. Germline V lookup: CDR1 SEHNR, CDR2 FQNEAQ (reference sequence). CDR3 nucleotide sequence: TGTGCCAGCAGCTCGCCGGAGACGCTATATGGCTACACCTTC. It translates to CASSSPETLYGYTF.

This chain joins TRBV3-1 (or the pseudogene TRBV3-2) and TRBJ2-5; D call uncertain. The germline V gene has CDR1 LGHDT and CDR2 YNNKEL (reference sequence). CDR3 length: 15 residues. Trimming pared 1 base from V and 7 bases from J, leaving 16 bases between. As DNA, the CDR3 is TGTGCCAGCAGCCAAGTAGTCCGGGTGTTTGGGACCCAGTACTTC. Residues: CASSQVVRVFGTQYF.

The chain links TRBV2 to TRBJ2-5, with TRBD1 matching 8 bases. Germline V gives CDR1 SNHLY, CDR2 FYNNEI. Trimming at V came to 6 bases and at J to 5 bases, leaving 8 bases not matched to a gene. The CDR3 is 14 amino acids. The CDR3 region has the DNA TGTGCCAGCAGCCAAGACAGGGGCCGGGAGACCCAGTACTTC. Protein sequence: CASSQDRGRETQYF.

This rearrangement joins TRBV10-2 to TRBJ1-2; 8 nucleotides match TRBD1. The trim removed 5 bases at V and 1 base at J, leaving 18 bases unmatched. The V gene's germline CDR1 is WSHSY and CDR2 SAAADI. There are 19 residues in the CDR3. The CDR3 DNA is TGCGCCAGCAGTCGTCAGGACAGGGTGGAACCCAATAATAACTATGGCTACACCTTC. It yields the protein CASSRQDRVEPNNNYGYTF.

This chain connects TRBV6-5 to TRBJ1-2; D possibly corresponds to TRBD1 (6 bases). V was pared by 6 bases and J by 3 bases, with 14 bases between. CDR1 is MNHEY, CDR2 SVGAGI, per germline. The CDR3 length is 14 residues. As DNA, the CDR3 is TGTGCCAGCAGGGCAGGGGCGCTCGACTATGGCTACACCTTC. Encoded protein: CASRAGALDYGYTF.

This clone has just one count. The chain links TRBV13 to TRBJ2-3; 16 nucleotides agree with TRBD2. The CDR3 is 18 amino acids. With V trimmed by 5 bases and J by 0 bases, 5 bases remained unmatched. Germline CDR1 is PRHDT and CDR2 is FYEKMQ (reference sequence). CDR3 DNA: TGTGCCAGCAGCGGAGGGACTAGCGGGGGGGCTAGCACAGATACGCAGTATTTT. Amino acid sequence: CASSGGTSGGASTDTQYF.

This clone was seen only once. The V and J genes are TRBV30 and TRBJ1-4; D gene uncertain. The germline V and J ends were trimmed by 8 bases and 8 bases, with 15 bases remaining between them. The CDR3 is 12 residues long. Germline lookup yields CDR1 GTSNPN and CDR2 SVGIG (reference sequence). This chain's CDR3 is CALAGLGEKLFF. In DNA, the CDR3 is TGTGCCCTGGCGGGGTTGGGAGAAAAACTGTTTTTT.

The V gene is TRBV28, the J gene TRBJ2-7, with D perhaps matching TRBD2 (6 bases). The germline V gene encodes CDR1 MDHEN and CDR2 SYDVKM. The CDR3 loop spans 13 amino acids. V was trimmed by 4 bases and J by 0 bases, leaving 7 bases between them. Here the CDR3 reads CASSSGGSYEQYF. CDR3 DNA sequence: TGTGCCAGCAGTTCCGGGGGCTCCTACGAGCAGTACTTC.

V usage is TRBV5-4 and J usage is TRBJ1-4, with D possibly being TRBD1 (5 bases). This CDR3 spans 15 amino acids. Trimming cost V 1 base and J 2 bases, with 9 bases left between them. Per the germline V gene, CDR1 is SGHNT and CDR2 is YYREEE (reference sequence). CDR3 nucleotide sequence: TGTGCCAGCAGCTTGTCGGGGGGGACTAATGAAAAACTGTTTTTT. Its translation is CASSLSGGTNEKLFF.

The gene calls are TRBV5-1 and TRBJ2-7, with TRBD1 matching 8 bases. From germline, CDR1 is SGHRS and CDR2 YFSETQ. This CDR3 spans 14 amino acids. J lost 2 bases, V lost 4 bases, and 5 bases had no gene match. The CDR3 spells CASSPDRATYEQYF. DNA for the CDR3: TGCGCCAGCAGCCCGGACAGGGCTACCTACGAGCAGTACTTC.